This TCR beta chain was profiled in a study of blood T cell repertoires in COVID-19. Across the study: The origin of the acute and convalescent COVID-19 samples was the United States, Italy and Spain. PBMCs, B-cell-depleted T cells, or T cells were the source of the cDNA or gDNA that made up the material.

Germline CDR1 is MNHNY and CDR2 is SVGAGI (reference sequence). The CDR3 extends over 13 amino acids. V lost 5 bases to trimming and J lost 7 bases, with 15 bases between them. Only in-frame clones appear in the TCRdb table, and some are missing; sequencing was by immunoSEQ multiplex PCR. The table records about 270,000 clones, 91% of them present only once. This clone showed up just once. The source of this sequence is a young adult with COVID-19, enrolled during active disease. This sequence joins TRBV6-6 and TRBJ2-7; a weak D match, TRBD1 (6 bases). Sequences were obtained from peripheral blood. This CDR3 reads CASSPSGEREQYF. DNA of the CDR3: TGTGCCAGCAGTCCCTCAGGGGAAAGGGAGCAGTACTTC.